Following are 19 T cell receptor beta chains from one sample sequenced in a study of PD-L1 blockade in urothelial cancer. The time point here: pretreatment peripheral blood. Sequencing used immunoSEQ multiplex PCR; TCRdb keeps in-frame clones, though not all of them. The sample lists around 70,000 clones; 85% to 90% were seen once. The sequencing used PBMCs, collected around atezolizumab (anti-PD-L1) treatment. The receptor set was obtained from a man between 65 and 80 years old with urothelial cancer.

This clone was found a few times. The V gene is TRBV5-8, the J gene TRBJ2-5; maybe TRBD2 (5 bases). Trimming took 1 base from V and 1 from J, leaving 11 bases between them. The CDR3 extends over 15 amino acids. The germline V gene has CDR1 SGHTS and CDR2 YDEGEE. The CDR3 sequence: CASSLSGKLQETQYF. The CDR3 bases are TGTGCCAGCAGCTTGTCGGGGAAACTCCAAGAGACCCAGTACTTC.

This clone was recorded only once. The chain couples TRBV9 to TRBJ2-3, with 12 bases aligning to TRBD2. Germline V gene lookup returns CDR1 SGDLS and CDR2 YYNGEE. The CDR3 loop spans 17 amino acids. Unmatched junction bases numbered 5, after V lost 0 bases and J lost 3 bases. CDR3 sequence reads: CASSVGPSGRGTDTQYF. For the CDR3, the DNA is TGTGCCAGCAGCGTAGGCCCTAGCGGGAGGGGTACAGATACGCAGTATTTT.

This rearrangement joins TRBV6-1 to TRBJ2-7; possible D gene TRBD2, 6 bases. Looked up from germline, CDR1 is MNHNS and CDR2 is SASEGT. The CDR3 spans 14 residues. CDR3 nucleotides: TGTGCTCACCGCGTCGGGAGAGGGGACTACGAGCAGTACTTC. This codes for CAHRVGRGDYEQYF.

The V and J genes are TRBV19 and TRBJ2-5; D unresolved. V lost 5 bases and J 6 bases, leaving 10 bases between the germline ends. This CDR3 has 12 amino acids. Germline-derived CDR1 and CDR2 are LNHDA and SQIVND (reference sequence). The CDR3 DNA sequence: TGTGCCAGTAGTGCGATATCTCAGACCCAGTACTTC. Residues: CASSAISQTQYF.

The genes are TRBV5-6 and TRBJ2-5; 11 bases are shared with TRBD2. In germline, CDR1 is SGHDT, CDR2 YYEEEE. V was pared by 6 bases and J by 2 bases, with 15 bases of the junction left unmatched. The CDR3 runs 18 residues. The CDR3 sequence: CASIGGGLAGSRQETQYF. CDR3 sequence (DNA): TGTGCCAGCATCGGAGGTGGACTAGCGGGTTCCCGACAAGAGACCCAGTACTTC.

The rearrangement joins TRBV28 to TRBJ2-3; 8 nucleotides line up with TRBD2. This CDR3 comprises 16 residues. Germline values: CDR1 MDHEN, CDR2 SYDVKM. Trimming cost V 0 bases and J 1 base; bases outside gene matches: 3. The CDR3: CASSLWSGGGTDTQYF. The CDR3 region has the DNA TGTGCCAGCAGTTTATGGTCGGGAGGGGGCACAGATACGCAGTATTTT.

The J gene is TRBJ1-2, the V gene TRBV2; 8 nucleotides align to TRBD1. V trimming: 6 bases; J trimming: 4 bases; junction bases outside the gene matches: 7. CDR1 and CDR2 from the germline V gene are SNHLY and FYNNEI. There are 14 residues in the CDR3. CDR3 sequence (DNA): TGTGCCAGCAGGACGACAGGGGCACTCTATGGCTACACCTTC. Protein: CASRTTGALYGYTF. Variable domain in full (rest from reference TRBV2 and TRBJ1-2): EPEVTQTPSHQVTQMGQEVILRCVPISNHLYFYWYRQILGQKVEFLVSFYNNEISEKSEIFDDQFSVERPDGSNFTLKIRSTKLEDSAMYFCASRTTGALYGYTFGSGTRLTVV.

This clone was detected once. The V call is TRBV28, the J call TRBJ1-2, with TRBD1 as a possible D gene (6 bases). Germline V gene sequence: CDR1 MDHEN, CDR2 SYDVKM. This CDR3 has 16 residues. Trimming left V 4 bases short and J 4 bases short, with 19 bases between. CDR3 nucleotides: TGTGCCAGCAGTTCTTCCCCCCAAGACAGGCGCTATGGCTACACCTTC. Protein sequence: CASSSSPQDRRYGYTF.

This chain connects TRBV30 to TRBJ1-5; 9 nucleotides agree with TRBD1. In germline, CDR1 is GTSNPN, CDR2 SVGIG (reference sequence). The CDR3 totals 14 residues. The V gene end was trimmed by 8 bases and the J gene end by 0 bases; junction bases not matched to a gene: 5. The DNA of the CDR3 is TGTGCCCTGGGACAGGGCGGTAGCAATCAGCCCCAGCATTTT. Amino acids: CALGQGGSNQPQHF.

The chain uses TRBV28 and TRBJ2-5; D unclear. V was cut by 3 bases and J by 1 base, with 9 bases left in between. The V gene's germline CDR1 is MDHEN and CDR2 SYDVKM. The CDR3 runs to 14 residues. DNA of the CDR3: TGTGCCAGCAGTTTTTGGGCCAGCCAAGAGACCCAGTACTTC. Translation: CASSFWASQETQYF.

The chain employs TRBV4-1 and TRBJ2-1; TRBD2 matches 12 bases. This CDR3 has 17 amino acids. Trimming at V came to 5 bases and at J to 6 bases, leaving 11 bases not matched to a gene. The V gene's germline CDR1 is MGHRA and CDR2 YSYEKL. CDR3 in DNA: TGCGCCAGCAGCTTCCAGACTAGCGGGAGTCTTAGCAATGAGCAGTTCTTC. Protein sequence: CASSFQTSGSLSNEQFF.

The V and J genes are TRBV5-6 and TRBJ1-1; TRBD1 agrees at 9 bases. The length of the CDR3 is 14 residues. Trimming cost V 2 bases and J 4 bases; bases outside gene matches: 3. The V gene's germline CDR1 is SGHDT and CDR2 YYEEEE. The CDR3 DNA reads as TGTGCCAGCAGCTTAGGACAGGGGACCACTGAAGCTTTCTTT. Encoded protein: CASSLGQGTTEAFF.

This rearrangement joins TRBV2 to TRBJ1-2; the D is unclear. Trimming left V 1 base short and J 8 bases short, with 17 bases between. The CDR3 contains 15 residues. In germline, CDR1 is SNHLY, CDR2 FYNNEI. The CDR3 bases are TGTGCCAGCAGTGAAGTTGTCGTCGGGTTGAGGGGCTACACCTTC. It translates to CASSEVVVGLRGYTF.

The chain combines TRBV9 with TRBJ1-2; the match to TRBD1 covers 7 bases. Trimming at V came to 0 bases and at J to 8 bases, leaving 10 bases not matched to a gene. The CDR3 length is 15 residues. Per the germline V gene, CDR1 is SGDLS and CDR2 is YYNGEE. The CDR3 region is CASSVDGGGLRGYTF. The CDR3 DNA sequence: TGTGCCAGCAGCGTAGATGGAGGGGGCTTGAGAGGCTACACCTTC.

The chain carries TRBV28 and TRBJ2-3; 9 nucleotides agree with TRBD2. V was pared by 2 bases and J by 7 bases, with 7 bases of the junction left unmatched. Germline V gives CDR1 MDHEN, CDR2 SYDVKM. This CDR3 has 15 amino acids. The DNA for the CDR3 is TGTGCCAGCAGTTTAAGGCGGGAGGGCCGAAATACGCAGTATTTT. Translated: CASSLRREGRNTQYF.

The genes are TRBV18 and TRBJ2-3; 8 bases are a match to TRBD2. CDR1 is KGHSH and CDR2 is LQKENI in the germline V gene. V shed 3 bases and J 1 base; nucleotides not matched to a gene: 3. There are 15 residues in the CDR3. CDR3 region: CASSPLTSGTDTQYF. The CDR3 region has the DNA TGTGCCAGCTCACCCTTGACTAGCGGCACAGATACGCAGTATTTT.

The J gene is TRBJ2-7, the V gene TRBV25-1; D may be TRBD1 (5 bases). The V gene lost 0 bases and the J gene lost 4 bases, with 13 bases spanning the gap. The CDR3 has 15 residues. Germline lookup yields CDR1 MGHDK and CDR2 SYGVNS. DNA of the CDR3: TGTGCCAGCAGTGAATATAGGGGTGTTGAGTACGAGCAGTACTTC. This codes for CASSEYRGVEYEQYF.

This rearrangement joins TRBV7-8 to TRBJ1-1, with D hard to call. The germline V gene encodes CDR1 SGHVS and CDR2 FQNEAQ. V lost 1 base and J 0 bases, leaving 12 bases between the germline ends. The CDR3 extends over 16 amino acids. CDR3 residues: CASSLEQALMNTEAFF. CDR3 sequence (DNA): TGTGCCAGCAGCTTAGAGCAGGCCCTTATGAACACTGAAGCTTTCTTT.

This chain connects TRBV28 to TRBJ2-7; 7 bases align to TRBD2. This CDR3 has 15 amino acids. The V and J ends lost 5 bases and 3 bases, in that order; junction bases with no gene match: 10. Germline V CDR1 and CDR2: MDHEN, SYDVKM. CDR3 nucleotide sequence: TGTGCCAGCAGTACCGTAGGACTAGTAGACTACGAGCAGTACTTC. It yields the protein CASSTVGLVDYEQYF.